This T cell receptor beta chain was identified during a study of early T cells in non-severe SARS-CoV-2 infection. This CDR3 comprises 14 residues. Germline CDR1 reads SGHAT; CDR2 reads FQNNGV. Trimming pared 5 bases from V and 2 bases from J, leaving 13 bases between. Study-level findings and limits: Matches to VDJdb favored anti-spike CD8 responses and missed private and CD4 specificities.

This clonotype appeared many times. Its antigen remains unidentified. From the 5' RACE reads, TCRdb called clonotypes with MiXCR, one entry per CDR3 protein. The table includes around 60,000 distinct CDR3 sequences, over 9.5% detected once. This sequence joins TRBV11-2 and TRBJ2-7; no clear D gene. The specimen sequenced was whole blood. This clonotype originated in an adult who was a healthcare worker with PCR-confirmed SARS-CoV-2 infection or an uninfected control (not recorded which). The CDR3 nucleotides are TGTGCCAGCAGCCAACCGACTGAGACCTACGAGCAGTACTTC. This translates into CASSQPTETYEQYF.